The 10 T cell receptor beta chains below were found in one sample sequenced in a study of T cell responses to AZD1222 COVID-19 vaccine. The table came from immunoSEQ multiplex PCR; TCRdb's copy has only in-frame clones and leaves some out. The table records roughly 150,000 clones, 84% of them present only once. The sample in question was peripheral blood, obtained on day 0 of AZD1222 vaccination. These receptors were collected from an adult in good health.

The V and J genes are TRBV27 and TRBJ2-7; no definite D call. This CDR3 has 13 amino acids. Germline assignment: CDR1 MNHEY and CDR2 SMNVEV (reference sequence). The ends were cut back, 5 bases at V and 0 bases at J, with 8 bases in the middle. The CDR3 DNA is TGTGCCAGCAGTCTTGCGAGCTCCTACGAGCAGTACTTC. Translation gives CASSLASSYEQYF.

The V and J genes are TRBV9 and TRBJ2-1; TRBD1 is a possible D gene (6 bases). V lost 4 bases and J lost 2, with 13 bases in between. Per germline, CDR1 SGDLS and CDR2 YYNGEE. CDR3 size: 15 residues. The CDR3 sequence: CASSSSGTTYNEQFF. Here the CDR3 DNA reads TGTGCCAGCAGCTCCTCCGGGACAACCTACAATGAGCAGTTCTTC.

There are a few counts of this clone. In DNA form, the CDR3 reads TGCGCCAGCAGCTTGACAAACAGGGATGAGCAGTTCTTC. Protein: CASSLTNRDEQFF. V gene TRBV5-1 combines with J gene TRBJ2-1, with D perhaps matching TRBD1 (6 bases). V was pared by 1 base and J by 8 bases, with 10 bases between. Germline V gene data show CDR1 as SGHRS and CDR2 as YFSETQ. The CDR3 is 13 amino acids. The whole variable domain, filled in from reference TRBV5-1 and TRBJ2-1, reads KAGVTQTPRYLIKTRGQQVTLSCSPISGHRSVSWYQQTPGQGLQFLFEYFSETQRNKGNFPGRFSGRQFSNSRSEMNVSTLELGDSALYLCASSLTNRDEQFFGPGTRLTVL.

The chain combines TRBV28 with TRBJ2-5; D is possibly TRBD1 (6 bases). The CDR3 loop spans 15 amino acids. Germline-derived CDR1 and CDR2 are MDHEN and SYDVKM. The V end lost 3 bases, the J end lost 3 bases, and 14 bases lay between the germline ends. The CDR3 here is CASSFLGQGKETQYF. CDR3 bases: TGTGCCAGCAGTTTCCTGGGACAAGGTAAAGAGACCCAGTACTTC. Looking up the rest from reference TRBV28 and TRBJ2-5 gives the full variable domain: DVKVTQSSRYLVKRTGEKVFLECVQDMDHENMFWYRQDPGLGLRLIYFSYDVKMKEKGDIPEGYSVSREKKERFSLILESASTNQTSMYLCASSFLGQGKETQYFGPGTRLLVL.

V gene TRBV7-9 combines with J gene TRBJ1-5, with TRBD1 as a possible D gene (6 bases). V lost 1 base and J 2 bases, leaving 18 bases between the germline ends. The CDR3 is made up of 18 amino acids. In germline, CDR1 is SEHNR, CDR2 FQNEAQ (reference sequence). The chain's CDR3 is CASSLDIGGGLGNQPQHF. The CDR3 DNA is TGTGCCAGCAGCTTAGACATTGGGGGGGGCTTAGGCAATCAGCCCCAGCATTTT.

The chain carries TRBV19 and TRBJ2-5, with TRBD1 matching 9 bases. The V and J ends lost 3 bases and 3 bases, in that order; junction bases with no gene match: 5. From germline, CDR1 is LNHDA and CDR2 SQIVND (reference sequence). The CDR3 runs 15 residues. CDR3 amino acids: CASSIGQGPEETQYF. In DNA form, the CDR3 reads TGTGCCAGTAGTATCGGACAGGGGCCCGAAGAGACCCAGTACTTC.

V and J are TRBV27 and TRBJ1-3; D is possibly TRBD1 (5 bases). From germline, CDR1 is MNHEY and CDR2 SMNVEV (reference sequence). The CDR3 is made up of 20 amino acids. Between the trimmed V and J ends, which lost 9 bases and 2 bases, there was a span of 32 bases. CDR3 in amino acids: CARQNSFIGLGGITGNTIYF. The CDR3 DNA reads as TGTGCCAGACAGAACTCCTTCATTGGGCTCGGGGGAATCACTGGAAACACCATATATTTT.

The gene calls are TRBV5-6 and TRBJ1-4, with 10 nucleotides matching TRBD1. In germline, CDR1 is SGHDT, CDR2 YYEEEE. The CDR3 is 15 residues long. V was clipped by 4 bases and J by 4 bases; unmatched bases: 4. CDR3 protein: CASSRQGAGNEKLFF. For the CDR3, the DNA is TGTGCCAGCAGCCGACAGGGGGCCGGTAATGAAAAACTGTTTTTT.

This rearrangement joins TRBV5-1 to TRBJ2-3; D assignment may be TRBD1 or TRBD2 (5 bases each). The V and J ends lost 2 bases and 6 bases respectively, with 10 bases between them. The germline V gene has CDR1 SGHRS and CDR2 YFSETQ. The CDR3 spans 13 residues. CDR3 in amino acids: CASSFRDADTQYF. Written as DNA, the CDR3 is TGCGCCAGCAGCTTCCGGGACGCCGATACGCAGTATTTT.

CDR3 bases: TGTGCCAGTCAACGACAGGGGGCGAACACTGAAGCTTTCTTT. This gives the protein CASQRQGANTEAFF. The genes are TRBV2 and TRBJ1-1; 10 bases fit TRBD1. The CDR3 is 14 residues long. V dropped 9 bases and J dropped 1; count of bases not matched to a gene: 5. CDR1 and CDR2 from the germline V gene are SNHLY and FYNNEI.